This record covers a single TCR beta chain. The antigen is undetermined. A much larger clonotype is one base distant, so this may be a read error. The CDR3 contains 12 residues. The V gene's germline CDR1 is DFQATT and CDR2 SNEGSKA (reference sequence). This specimen comes from a study of breast tumors, draining lymph nodes, adjacent tissues. Points from the study as a whole: Tumor repertoires ranked between lymph nodes and nontumor tissue in diversity, with V and J gene preferences. Most tumor T cells seemingly derive from lymph node, then expand in tumor. Data only fit, rather than demonstrated, lymph node origin of most tumor T cells.

Axillary draining lymph nodes of breast cancer patients supplied the node samples. TCRdb analysed the multiplex PCR reads with MiXCR anew, one entry per CDR3 protein. The data contain fewer than 300,000 distinct CDR3 sequences, about 30% of them singletons. This sequence originates from a female donor with breast cancer. Some clones in this sample may be carry-over from other donors' samples. Sequencing was done on a sample of axillary lymph node tissue. The chain uses TRBV20-1 and TRBJ1-2; D is unclear. The CDR3 nucleotides read TGCAGTGCTAGCTTATCCGGGGAAGGCTCCACCTTC. Amino acid sequence: CSASLSGEGSTF.